This T cell receptor beta chain derives from a study of CXCR3-negative and CXCR3-positive naive CD8 T cells. General observations from the study: Memory cells showed distinct TRBV-TRBJ patterns, while the two naive subsets matched. Sequencing showed both naive subsets with comparably high diversity, and memory CD8+ cells much lower. Cryopreserved PBMCs had partly decreased CXCR3 expression; fresh PBMCs were used in most assays. CXCR3-positive naive cells carried more hydrophobic TRB CDR3s than CXCR3-negative ones.

In terms of frequency, this clonotype is medium-sized. The antigen is not known. Researchers prepared the TRB cDNA libraries using 5' RACE with UMI labels. From the 5' RACE reads, TCRdb lists one entry per CDR3 protein and no DNA. This repertoire includes about 24,000 distinct CDR3 sequences. There are 13 residues in the CDR3. Germline CDR1 is LNHDA and CDR2 is SQIVND (reference sequence). The sequencing sample was made of naive CXCR3- CD8+ T cells from blood. Subset indicated: CD45RO-CCR7+CD27+CD95- naive CD8+ T cells lacking CXCR3 (TNR3-). This TCR came from a human donor in good health. Some clones in this sample may be carry-over from other donors' samples. The chain employs TRBV19 and TRBJ1-5. CDR3 sequence reads: CASVNWGNQPQHF.